This TCR beta chain was sequenced during a study of blood T cell repertoires in COVID-19. Looking at the study overall: COVID-19 samples collected from the United States, Italy and Spain covered acute and convalescent phases. PBMCs, B-cell-depleted T cells, or T cells provided the cDNA or gDNA that made up the material.

Germline V CDR1 and CDR2: MDHEN, SYDVKM. V was pared by 7 bases and J by 4 bases, with 16 bases between. This CDR3 region has 14 residues. As processed by the authors: Estimation of nucleated cell counts relied on the amplification of reference gene primers. Clones were sequenced by immunoSEQ multiplex PCR, and TCRdb holds only the in-frame ones, with some missing. V and J calls and clone size are those listed in that table; D and trimming were worked out from the DNA. The data hold fewer than 60,000 clones, with around 80% observed a single time. Material: peripheral blood. The TCR was taken from a man aged 65-85 years with acute or convalescent COVID-19. The chain uses TRBV28 and TRBJ1-1; D remains ambiguous. CDR3 amino acids: CASTLQVSFTEAFF. As DNA, the CDR3 is TGTGCCAGCACCCTCCAGGTGTCGTTCACTGAAGCTTTCTTT.